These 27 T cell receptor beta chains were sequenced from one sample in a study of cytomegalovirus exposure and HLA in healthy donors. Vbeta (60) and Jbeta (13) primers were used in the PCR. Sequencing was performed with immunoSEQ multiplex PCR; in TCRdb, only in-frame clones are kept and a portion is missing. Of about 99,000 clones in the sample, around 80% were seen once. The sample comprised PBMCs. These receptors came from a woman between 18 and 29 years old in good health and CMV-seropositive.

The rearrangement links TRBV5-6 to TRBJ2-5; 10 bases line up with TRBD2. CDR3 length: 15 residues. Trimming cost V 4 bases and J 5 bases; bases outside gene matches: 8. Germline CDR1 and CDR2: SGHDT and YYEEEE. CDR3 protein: CASSLLAGRRETQYF. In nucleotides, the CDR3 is TGTGCCAGCAGCCTACTAGCGGGGAGACGGGAGACCCAGTACTTC. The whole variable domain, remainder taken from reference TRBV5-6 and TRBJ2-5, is DAGVTQSPTHLIKTRGQQVTLRCSPKSGHDTVSWYQQALGQGPQFIFQYYEEEERQRGNFPDRFSGHQFPNYSSELNVNALLLGDSALYLCASSLLAGRRETQYFGPGTRLLVL.

For the CDR3, the DNA is TGTGCCAGCAGCTCGGGACTGGTCCGGTTCGAGCAGTACTTC. Protein: CASSSGLVRFEQYF. This chain uses TRBV7-9 with TRBJ2-7, with D perhaps matching TRBD2 (6 bases). From germline, CDR1 is SEHNR and CDR2 FQNEAQ (reference sequence). V lost 4 bases and J lost 6, with 16 bases in between. The CDR3 is made up of 14 amino acids.

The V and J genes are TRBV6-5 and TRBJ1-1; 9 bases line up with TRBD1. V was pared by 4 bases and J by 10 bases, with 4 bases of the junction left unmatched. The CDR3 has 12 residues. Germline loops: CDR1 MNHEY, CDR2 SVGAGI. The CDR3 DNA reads TGTGCCAGCAGTTCCTGGACAGGGGTAGCTTTCTTT. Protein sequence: CASSSWTGVAFF.

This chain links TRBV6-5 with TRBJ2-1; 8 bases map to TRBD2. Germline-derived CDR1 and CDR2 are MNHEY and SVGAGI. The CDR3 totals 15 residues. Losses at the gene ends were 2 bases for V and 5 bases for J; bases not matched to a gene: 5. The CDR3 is CASSYGGGPNNEQFF. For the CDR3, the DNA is TGTGCCAGCAGTTACGGCGGGGGGCCCAACAATGAGCAGTTCTTC.

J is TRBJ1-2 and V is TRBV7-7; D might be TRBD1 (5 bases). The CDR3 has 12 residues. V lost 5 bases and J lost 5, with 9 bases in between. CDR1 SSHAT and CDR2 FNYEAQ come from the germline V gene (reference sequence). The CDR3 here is CASSPSGYGYTF. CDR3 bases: TGTGCCAGCAGCCCATCAGGGTATGGCTACACCTTC.

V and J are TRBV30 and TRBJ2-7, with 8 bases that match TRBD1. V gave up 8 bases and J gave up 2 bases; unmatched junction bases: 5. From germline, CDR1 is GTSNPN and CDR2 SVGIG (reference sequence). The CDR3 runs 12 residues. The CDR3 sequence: CAADRDTYEQYF. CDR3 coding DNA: TGTGCCGCGGACAGGGATACCTACGAGCAGTACTTC. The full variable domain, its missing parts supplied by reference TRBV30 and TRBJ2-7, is SQTIHQWPATLVQPVGSPLSLECTVEGTSNPNLYWYRQAAGRGLQLLFYSVGIGQISSEVPQNLSASRPQDRQFILSSKKLLLSDSGFYLCAADRDTYEQYFGPGTRLTVT.

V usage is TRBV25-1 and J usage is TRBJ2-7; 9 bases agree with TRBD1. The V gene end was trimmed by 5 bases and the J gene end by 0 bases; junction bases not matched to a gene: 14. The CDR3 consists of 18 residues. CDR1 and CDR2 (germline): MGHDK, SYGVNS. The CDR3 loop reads CASSPRDREGMDSYEQYF. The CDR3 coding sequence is TGTGCCAGCAGTCCAAGGGACAGGGAGGGTATGGACTCCTACGAGCAGTACTTC.

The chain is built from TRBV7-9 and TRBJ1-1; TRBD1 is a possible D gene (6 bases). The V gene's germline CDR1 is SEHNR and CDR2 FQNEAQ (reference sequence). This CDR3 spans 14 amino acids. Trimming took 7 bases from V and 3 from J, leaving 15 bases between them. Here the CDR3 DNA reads TGTGCCAGCAAAAGGACAGCGTCTGACACTGAAGCTTTCTTT. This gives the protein CASKRTASDTEAFF.

CDR3 nucleotides: TGTGCCAGCAGCTACGACAGGGGAGAGACCCAGTACTTC. Residues: CASSYDRGETQYF. The J gene is TRBJ2-5, the V gene TRBV13; 8 bases match TRBD1. The germline V gene has CDR1 PRHDT and CDR2 FYEKMQ (reference sequence). The CDR3 runs 13 residues. The trim removed 4 bases at V and 4 bases at J, leaving 2 bases unmatched.

The DNA for the CDR3 is TGTGCCAGCAGCTCCCGGGTGGAAAGTGAAGCTTTCTTT. Translated, it gives CASSSRVESEAFF. The V call is TRBV7-3, the J call TRBJ1-1; no clear D. Germline V CDR1 and CDR2: SGHTA, FQGTGA. The CDR3 has 13 amino acids. V was clipped by 4 bases and J by 7 bases, with 13 bases between them.

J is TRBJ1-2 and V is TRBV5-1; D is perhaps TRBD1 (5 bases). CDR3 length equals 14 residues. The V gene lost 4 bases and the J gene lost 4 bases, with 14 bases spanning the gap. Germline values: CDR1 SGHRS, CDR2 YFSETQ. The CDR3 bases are TGCGCCAGCAGCGGTGACGCGGGGGGCTATGGCTACACCTTC. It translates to CASSGDAGGYGYTF. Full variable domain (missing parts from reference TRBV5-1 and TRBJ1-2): KAGVTQTPRYLIKTRGQQVTLSCSPISGHRSVSWYQQTPGQGLQFLFEYFSETQRNKGNFPGRFSGRQFSNSRSEMNVSTLELGDSALYLCASSGDAGGYGYTFGSGTRLTVV.

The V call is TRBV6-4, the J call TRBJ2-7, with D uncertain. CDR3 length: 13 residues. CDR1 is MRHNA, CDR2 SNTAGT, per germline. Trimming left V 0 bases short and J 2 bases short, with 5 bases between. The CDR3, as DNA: TGTGCCAGCAGTGACTCCATCCCCTACGAGCAGTACTTC. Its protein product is CASSDSIPYEQYF.

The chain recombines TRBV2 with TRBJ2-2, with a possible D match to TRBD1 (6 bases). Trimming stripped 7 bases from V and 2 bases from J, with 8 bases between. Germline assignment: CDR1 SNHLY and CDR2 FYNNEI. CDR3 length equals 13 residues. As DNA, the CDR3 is TGTGCCAGCATTGGGGGCAACACCGGGGAGCTGTTTTTT. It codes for CASIGGNTGELFF.

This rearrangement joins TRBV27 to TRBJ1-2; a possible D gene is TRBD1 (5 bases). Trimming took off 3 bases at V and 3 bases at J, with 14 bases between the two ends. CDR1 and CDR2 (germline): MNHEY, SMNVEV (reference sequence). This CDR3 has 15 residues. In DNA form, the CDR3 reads TGTGCCAGCAGTTTCGGCAGGGCACCATACTATGGCTACACCTTC. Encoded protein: CASSFGRAPYYGYTF.

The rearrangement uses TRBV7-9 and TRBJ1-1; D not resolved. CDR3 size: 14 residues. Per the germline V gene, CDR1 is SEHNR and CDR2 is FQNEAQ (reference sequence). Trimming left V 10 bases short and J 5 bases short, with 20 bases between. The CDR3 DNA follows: TGTGCCAACTACCTTCACGGGGTGGAGACTGAAGCTTTCTTT. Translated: CANYLHGVETEAFF. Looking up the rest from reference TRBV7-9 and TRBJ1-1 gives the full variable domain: DTGVSQNPRHKITKRGQNVTFRCDPISEHNRLYWYRQTLGQGPEFLTYFQNEAQLEKSRLLSDRFSAERPKGSFSTLEIQRTEQGDSAMYLCANYLHGVETEAFFGQGTRLTVV.

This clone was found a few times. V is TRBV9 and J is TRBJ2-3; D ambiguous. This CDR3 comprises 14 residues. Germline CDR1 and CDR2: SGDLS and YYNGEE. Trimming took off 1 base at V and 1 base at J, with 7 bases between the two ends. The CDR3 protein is CASSVTQGTDTQYF. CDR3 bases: TGTGCCAGCAGCGTAACCCAGGGCACAGATACGCAGTATTTT.

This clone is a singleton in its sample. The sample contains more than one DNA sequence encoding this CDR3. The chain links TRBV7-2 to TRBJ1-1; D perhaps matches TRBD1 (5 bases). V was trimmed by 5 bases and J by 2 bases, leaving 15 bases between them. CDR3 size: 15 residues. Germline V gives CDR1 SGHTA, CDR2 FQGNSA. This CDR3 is CASSLGGGINTEAFF. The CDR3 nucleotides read TGTGCCAGCAGCCTGGGTGGGGGGATAAACACTGAAGCTTTCTTT.

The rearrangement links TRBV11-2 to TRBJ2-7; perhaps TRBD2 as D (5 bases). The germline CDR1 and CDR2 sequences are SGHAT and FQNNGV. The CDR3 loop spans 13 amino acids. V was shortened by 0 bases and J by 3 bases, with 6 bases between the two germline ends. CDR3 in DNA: TGTGCCAGCAGCTTAGAAGGAGGCTACGAGCAGTACTTC. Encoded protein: CASSLEGGYEQYF.

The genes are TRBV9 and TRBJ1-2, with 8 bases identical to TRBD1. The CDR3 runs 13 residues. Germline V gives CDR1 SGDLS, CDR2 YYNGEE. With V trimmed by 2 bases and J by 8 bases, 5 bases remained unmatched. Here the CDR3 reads CASSVDRVGGYTF. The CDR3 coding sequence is TGTGCCAGCAGCGTGGACAGGGTCGGCGGCTACACCTTC.

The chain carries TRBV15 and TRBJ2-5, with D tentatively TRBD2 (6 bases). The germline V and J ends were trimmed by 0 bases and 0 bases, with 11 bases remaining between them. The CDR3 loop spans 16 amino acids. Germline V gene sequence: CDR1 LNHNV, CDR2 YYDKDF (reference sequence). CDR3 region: CATSRDSGDYQETQYF. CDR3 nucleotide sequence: TGTGCCACCAGCAGAGATTCGGGGGACTACCAAGAGACCCAGTACTTC. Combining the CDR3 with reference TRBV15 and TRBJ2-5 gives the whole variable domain DAMVIQNPRYQVTQFGKPVTLSCSQTLNHNVMYWYQQKSSQAPKLLFHYYDKDFNNEADTPDNFQSRRPNTSFCFLDIRSPGLGDTAMYLCATSRDSGDYQETQYFGPGTRLLVL.

CDR3 nucleotides: TGTGCCAGCAGCGTAGGGGGTGGGGGCTCTGAAAAACTGTTTTTT. Amino acid sequence: CASSVGGGGSEKLFF. The chain links TRBV9 to TRBJ1-4; a weak D match, TRBD1 (6 bases). From germline, CDR1 is SGDLS and CDR2 YYNGEE. Trimming cost V 0 bases and J 7 bases, with 13 bases left between them. This CDR3 spans 15 amino acids.

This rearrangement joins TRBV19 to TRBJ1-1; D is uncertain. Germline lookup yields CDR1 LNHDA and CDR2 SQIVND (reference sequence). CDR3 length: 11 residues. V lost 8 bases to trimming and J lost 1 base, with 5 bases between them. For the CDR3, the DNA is TGTGCCAGTTACTGGAACACTGAAGCTTTCTTT. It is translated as CASYWNTEAFF.

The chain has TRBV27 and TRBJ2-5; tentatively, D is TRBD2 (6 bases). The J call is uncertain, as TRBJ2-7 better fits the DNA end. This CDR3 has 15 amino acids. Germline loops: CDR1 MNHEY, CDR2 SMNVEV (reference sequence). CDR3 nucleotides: TGTGCCAGCAGTCTCATGTGGGGGAGGTTCGACGAGCAGTACTTC. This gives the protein CASSLMWGRFDEQYF.

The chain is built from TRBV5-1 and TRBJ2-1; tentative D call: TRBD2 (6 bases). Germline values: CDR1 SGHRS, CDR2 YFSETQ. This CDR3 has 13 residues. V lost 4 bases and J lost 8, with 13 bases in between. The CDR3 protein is CASSPTSTDEQFF. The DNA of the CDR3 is TGCGCCAGCAGCCCGACTAGTACCGATGAGCAGTTCTTC.

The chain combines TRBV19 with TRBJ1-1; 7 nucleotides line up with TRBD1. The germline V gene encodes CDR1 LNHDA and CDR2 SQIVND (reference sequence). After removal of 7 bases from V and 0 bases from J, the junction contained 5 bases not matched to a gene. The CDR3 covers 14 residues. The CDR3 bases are TGTGCCAGTACTAGGGACAGAGTGAACACTGAAGCTTTCTTT. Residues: CASTRDRVNTEAFF.

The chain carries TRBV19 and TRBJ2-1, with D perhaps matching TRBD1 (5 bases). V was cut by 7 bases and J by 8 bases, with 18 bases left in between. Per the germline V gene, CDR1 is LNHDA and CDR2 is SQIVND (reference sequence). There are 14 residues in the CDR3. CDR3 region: CASNSRKGWYEQFF. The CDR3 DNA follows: TGTGCCAGTAACAGTCGTAAGGGGTGGTATGAGCAGTTCTTC.

The CDR3 is CASSLGGAMNEQFF. CDR3 coding DNA: TGTGCCAGCAGCTTGGGGGGAGCGATGAATGAGCAGTTCTTC. V gene TRBV28 combines with J gene TRBJ2-1; D might be TRBD2 (6 bases). The germline V and J ends were trimmed by 6 bases and 7 bases, with 16 bases remaining between them. This CDR3 region has 14 residues. Germline V gives CDR1 MDHEN, CDR2 SYDVKM.